This T cell receptor beta chain comes out of a study of beta chain features in type 1 diabetes. Study-level findings and limits: Any role of HLA type in TCRB rearrangement remained unresolved here. There was a possibility that cDNA sequencing over-represented cells with high TCR expression. Naive, central memory and Treg TCRB repertoires appeared more alike in patients than in healthy donors.

On this clone: As yet, its antigen is unknown.

What was sequenced were expressed TCRB transcripts, since all of the isolated RNA had been reverse transcribed. Measured with immunoSEQ multiplex PCR; TCRdb has only the in-frame clones, and not every one. The sample has some 40,000 clones, around 49% seen once. The germline CDR1 and CDR2 sequences are MNHEY and SVGAGI. V was cut by 6 bases and J by 6 bases, with 9 bases left in between. The CDR3 spans 12 residues. The receptor's source is a woman between 18 and 29 years old in good health. Sequencing was carried out using central memory CD4+ T cells from blood. V is TRBV6-5 and J is TRBJ2-1; TRBD1 might be the D (6 bases). CDR3 in DNA: TGTGCCAGCAGAGCAGGGGTCAATGAGCAGTTCTTC. Translating gives CASRAGVNEQFF.